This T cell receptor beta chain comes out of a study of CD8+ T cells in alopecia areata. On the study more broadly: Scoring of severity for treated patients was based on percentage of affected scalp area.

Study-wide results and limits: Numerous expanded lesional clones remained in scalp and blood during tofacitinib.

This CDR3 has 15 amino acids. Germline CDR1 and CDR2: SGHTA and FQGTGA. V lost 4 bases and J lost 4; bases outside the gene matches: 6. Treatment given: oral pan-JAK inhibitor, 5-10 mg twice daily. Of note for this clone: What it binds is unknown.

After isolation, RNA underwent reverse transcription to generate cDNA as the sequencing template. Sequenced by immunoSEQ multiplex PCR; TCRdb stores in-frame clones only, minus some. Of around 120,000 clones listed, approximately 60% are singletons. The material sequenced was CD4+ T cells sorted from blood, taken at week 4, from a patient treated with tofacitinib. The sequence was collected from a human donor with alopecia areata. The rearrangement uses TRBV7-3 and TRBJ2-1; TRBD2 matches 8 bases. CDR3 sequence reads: CASSSGTSPYNEQFF. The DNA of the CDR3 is TGTGCCAGCAGCTCCGGGACTAGTCCTTACAATGAGCAGTTCTTC.